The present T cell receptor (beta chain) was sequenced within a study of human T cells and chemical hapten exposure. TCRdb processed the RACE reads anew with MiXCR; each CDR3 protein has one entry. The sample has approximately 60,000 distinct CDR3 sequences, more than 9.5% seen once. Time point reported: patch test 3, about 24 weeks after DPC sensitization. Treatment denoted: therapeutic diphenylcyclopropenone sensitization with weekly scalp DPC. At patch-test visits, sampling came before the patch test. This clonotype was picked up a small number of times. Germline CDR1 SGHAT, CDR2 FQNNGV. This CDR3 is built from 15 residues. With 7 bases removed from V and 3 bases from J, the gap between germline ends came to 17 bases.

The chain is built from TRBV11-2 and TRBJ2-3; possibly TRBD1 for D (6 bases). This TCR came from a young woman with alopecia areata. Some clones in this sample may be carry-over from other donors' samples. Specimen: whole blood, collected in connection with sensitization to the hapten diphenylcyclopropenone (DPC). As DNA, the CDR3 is TGTGCCAGCACAACCTTTATGAGGGGGACAGATACGCAGTATTTT. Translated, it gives CASTTFMRGTDTQYF.